The 31 T cell receptor beta chains given below trace back to one sample, sequenced in a study of response to subunit inactivated influenza vaccine. One entry per CDR3 protein results from TCRdb running MiXCR on the RT-PCR reads. The data hold approximately 290,000 distinct CDR3 sequences, with 20% to 25% observed a single time. The starting material was PBMCs from blood, obtained about 20 months after vaccination. The source of these receptors is a man aged 50 to 69 who received an inactivated influenza vaccine.

V is TRBV6-5 and J is TRBJ2-5; possible D gene TRBD1, 6 bases. Germline V gene data show CDR1 as MNHEY and CDR2 as SVGAGI. Trimming took 0 bases from V and 9 from J, leaving 29 bases between them. The CDR3 has 19 amino acids. CDR3 DNA sequence: TGTGCCAGCAGTTACTCGAATGCTGCAGGGTTACTGGGGGCAGGGTCCCAGTACTTC. This translates into CASSYSNAAGLLGAGSQYF.

The chain employs TRBV3-1 and TRBJ2-1; either TRBD1 or TRBD2 may supply D (6 bases each). V dropped 5 bases and J dropped 0 bases, with 14 bases sitting between them. Germline assignment: CDR1 LGHDT and CDR2 YNNKEL (reference sequence). CDR3 size: 16 residues. CDR3 DNA sequence: TGTGCCAGCAGCACGACAACGGGGGCCTCCTACAATGAGCAGTTCTTC. Its translation: CASSTTTGASYNEQFF.

The genes are TRBV5-5 and TRBJ2-2, with a tentative D call TRBD1 (6 bases). V lost 4 bases, J lost 3 bases, and 16 bases lay in between. This CDR3 comprises 16 residues. Germline values: CDR1 SGHKS, CDR2 YYEKEE (reference sequence). The CDR3 DNA is TGTGCCAGCAGCGTGACGTGGTCAGGGGACACCGGGGAGCTGTTTTTT. Amino acids: CASSVTWSGDTGELFF. Complete variable domain (other parts from reference TRBV5-5 and TRBJ2-2): DAGVTQSPTHLIKTRGQQVTLRCSPISGHKSVSWYQQVLGQGPQFIFQYYEKEERGRGNFPDRFSARQFPNYSSELNVNALLLGDSALYLCASSVTWSGDTGELFFGEGSRLTVL.

This clonotype was counted many times. This chain links TRBV6-2 or TRBV6-3 with TRBJ1-2, with 10 bases matching TRBD1. CDR3 length: 16 residues. Germline CDR1 and CDR2: MNHEY and SVGEGT. V lost 0 bases, J lost 1 base, and 2 bases stayed unmatched. CDR3 bases: TGTGCCAGCAGTTACTCGAGGACAGGGGGTAACTATGGCTACACCTTC. Its translation: CASSYSRTGGNYGYTF.

This rearrangement joins TRBV27 to TRBJ2-5; D not resolved. The CDR3 sequence is 14 residues long. Germline assignment: CDR1 MNHEY and CDR2 SMNVEV (reference sequence). The V end lost 7 bases, the J end lost 1 base, and 13 bases lay between the germline ends. In nucleotides, the CDR3 is TGTGCCAGCAAACGTGGGGAAACCCAAGAGACCCAGTACTTC. This sequence encodes CASKRGETQETQYF.

The chain joins TRBV7-9 to TRBJ1-3; D ambiguous. CDR1 and CDR2 (germline): SEHNR, FQNEAQ (reference sequence). There are 16 residues in the CDR3. The V gene lost 1 base and the J gene lost 3 bases, with 13 bases spanning the gap. The CDR3 DNA is TGTGCCAGCAGCTTAGAGAGGTTCGAGGGTGGAAACACCATATATTTT. This encodes CASSLERFEGGNTIYF.

This clonotype appeared a few times. This rearrangement joins TRBV20-1 to TRBJ2-5; D is tentatively TRBD1 or TRBD2 (5 bases each). This CDR3 has 13 amino acids. The ends were cut back, 2 bases at V and 3 bases at J, with 10 bases in the middle. Germline V gives CDR1 DFQATT, CDR2 SNEGSKA (reference sequence). The CDR3 region is CSARSGTKETQYF. The CDR3 DNA sequence: TGCAGTGCTAGATCCGGGACCAAAGAGACCCAGTACTTC.

The chain recombines TRBV7-8 with TRBJ1-4; no reliable D call. The CDR3 is 14 residues long. V was cut by 6 bases and J by 4 bases, with 12 bases left in between. Looked up from germline, CDR1 is SGHVS and CDR2 is FQNEAQ. The CDR3 region is CASSFREFNEKLFF. For the CDR3, the DNA is TGTGCCAGCAGTTTTAGGGAGTTTAATGAAAAACTGTTTTTT.

The table lists this clonotype with many counts. This sequence joins TRBV7-3 and TRBJ1-2; D is undetermined. This CDR3 has 13 amino acids. Germline V CDR1 and CDR2: SGHTA, FQGTGA. With 2 bases removed from V and 8 bases from J, the gap between germline ends came to 12 bases. The CDR3 reads CASSLSPGRGYTF. The DNA for the CDR3 is TGTGCCAGCAGCTTATCCCCAGGTCGGGGCTACACCTTC.

A few counts support this clonotype. V gene TRBV10-2 combines with J gene TRBJ2-3; D perhaps matches TRBD2 (6 bases). Germline values: CDR1 WSHSY, CDR2 SAAADI. This CDR3 is 15 amino acids long. V shed 3 bases and J shed 2 bases, with 12 bases lying between them. The CDR3 reads CASSDSRGFTDTQYF. CDR3 coding DNA: TGCGCCAGCAGTGACTCGCGGGGTTTCACAGATACGCAGTATTTT.

The J gene is TRBJ2-7, the V gene TRBV6-1; TRBD1 aligns across 7 bases. The germline V gene has CDR1 MNHNS and CDR2 SASEGT. The CDR3 extends over 15 amino acids. Losses at the gene ends were 4 bases for V and 3 bases for J; bases not matched to a gene: 9. In nucleotides, the CDR3 is TGTGCCAGCAGTGGGTCCCGGGACAGCTTCTACGAGCAGTACTTC. As protein: CASSGSRDSFYEQYF.

This clonotype has ten or more counts. The chain is built from TRBV15 and TRBJ2-3; D remains unclear. Trimming took off 1 base at V and 1 base at J, with 6 bases between the two ends. The CDR3 runs to 14 residues. In germline, CDR1 is LNHNV, CDR2 YYDKDF (reference sequence). The CDR3 reads CATSRVTRTDTQYF. The DNA for the CDR3 is TGTGCCACCAGCAGAGTAACTCGCACAGATACGCAGTATTTT.

In DNA, the CDR3 is TGTGCCAGCAGTCACACCGGGACTAGCGGGAGTCACCTCAGGGAGCAGTACTTC. It specifies CASSHTGTSGSHLREQYF. This sequence joins TRBV12-3 or TRBV12-4 and TRBJ2-7; TRBD2 matches 14 bases. The CDR3 runs to 18 residues. V lost 5 bases to trimming and J lost 7 bases; unmatched junction nucleotides: 16.

This clonotype was recorded a few times. CDR3 sequence: CASRTGSGNTIYF. CDR3 nucleotide sequence: TGTGCCAGCAGGACAGGGTCTGGAAACACCATATATTTT. The chain recombines TRBV6-1 with TRBJ1-3; 7 nucleotides line up with TRBD1. This CDR3 has 13 amino acids. V was clipped by 6 bases and J by 1 base; unmatched bases: 0. Germline V gene data show CDR1 as MNHNS and CDR2 as SASEGT.

This clonotype came up a few times. This chain joins TRBV7-8 and TRBJ2-3, with 12 bases fitting TRBD2. CDR3 length equals 16 residues. The J segment lost 3 bases and the V segment lost 4 bases, leaving 5 bases of the junction unmatched. Germline loops: CDR1 SGHVS, CDR2 FQNEAQ. The CDR3: CASSSLAGGPTDTQYF. In DNA form, the CDR3 reads TGTGCCAGCAGCTCCCTAGCGGGAGGGCCGACAGATACGCAGTATTTT.

The chain recombines TRBV21-1 with TRBJ2-1; TRBD1, the D gene given by the table, was not confirmed from the DNA. TRBV21-1 is a recognized pseudogene. The CDR3 has 15 amino acids. DNA of the CDR3: TGTGCCAGCAGCAAAGACCCCCCCCCGACCGGGACAGATGACTTC. Translation gives CASSKDPPPTGTDDF.

This clonotype was counted between two and nine times. This chain uses TRBV25-1 with TRBJ1-2; D uncertain. Trimming cost V 1 base and J 1 base, with 7 bases left between them. The CDR3 is 14 residues long. Germline lookup yields CDR1 MGHDK and CDR2 SYGVNS. CDR3 bases: TGTGCCAGCAGTGAATCGGCACGTAACTATGGCTACACCTTC. Protein sequence: CASSESARNYGYTF.

This clonotype came up a few times. This sequence joins TRBV6-1 and TRBJ1-5; D gene uncertain. The CDR3 extends over 14 amino acids. V was trimmed by 5 bases and J by 0 bases, leaving 8 bases between them. Germline V CDR1 and CDR2: MNHNS, SASEGT. The CDR3 spells CASSREYSNQPQHF. The CDR3 DNA is TGTGCCAGCAGTCGAGAGTATAGCAATCAGCCCCAGCATTTT.

The rearrangement links TRBV5-1 to TRBJ2-1; weak D call: TRBD2 (6 bases). Trimming cost V 0 bases and J 5 bases, with 9 bases left between them. CDR1 and CDR2 from the germline V gene are SGHRS and YFSETQ. The CDR3 sequence is 14 residues long. The CDR3 is CASSLDWGDNEQFF. CDR3 sequence (DNA): TGCGCCAGCAGCTTGGATTGGGGGGACAATGAGCAGTTCTTC.

This clonotype was seen a handful of times. The chain couples TRBV20-1 to TRBJ2-5; D is possibly TRBD1 (6 bases). Trimming pared 5 bases from V and 2 bases from J, leaving 15 bases between. Germline loops: CDR1 DFQATT, CDR2 SNEGSKA (reference sequence). This CDR3 is 14 amino acids long. Written as DNA, the CDR3 is TGCAGTGCTTCCAGGGGCGGCAGACAAGAGACCCAGTACTTC. Its translation: CSASRGGRQETQYF.

This clonotype turned up a few times. This chain uses TRBV5-1 with TRBJ2-1, with D unresolved. Looked up from germline, CDR1 is SGHRS and CDR2 is YFSETQ. This CDR3 contains 14 residues. Deletions cut 4 bases from V and 2 bases from J, with 10 bases between. The CDR3 loop reads CASSGRRTYNEQFF. For the CDR3, the DNA is TGCGCCAGCAGCGGGCGACGGACCTACAATGAGCAGTTCTTC. The whole variable domain, remainder taken from reference TRBV5-1 and TRBJ2-1, is KAGVTQTPRYLIKTRGQQVTLSCSPISGHRSVSWYQQTPGQGLQFLFEYFSETQRNKGNFPGRFSGRQFSNSRSEMNVSTLELGDSALYLCASSGRRTYNEQFFGPGTRLTVL.

This clonotype was observed a handful of times. The rearrangement uses TRBV4-1 and TRBJ1-2; D remains unclear. This CDR3 has 16 residues. Germline CDR1 reads MGHRA; CDR2 reads YSYEKL. The ends were cut back, 4 bases at V and 5 bases at J, with 20 bases in the middle. For the CDR3, the DNA is TGCGCCAGCAGCCCGACCCCTCTATCGGGTGGGTATGGCTACACCTTC. This encodes CASSPTPLSGGYGYTF.

This clonotype was counted at least ten times. V is TRBV12-3 or TRBV12-4 and J is TRBJ1-2; D uncertain. This CDR3 region has 11 residues. V lost 1 base and J lost 11, with 8 bases in between. CDR3: CASSLEPVYTF. In DNA, the CDR3 is TGTGCCAGCAGTTTAGAACCCGTTTACACCTTC.

This clonotype was counted only a few times. V usage is TRBV4-1 and J usage is TRBJ2-1; 12 positions match TRBD2. Germline values: CDR1 MGHRA, CDR2 YSYEKL. Trimming removed 3 bases from V and 7 bases from J; junction bases left unmatched: 13. The CDR3 is made up of 18 amino acids. The CDR3 is CASSQIRVWTSGANEQFF. CDR3 bases: TGCGCCAGCAGCCAGATAAGGGTCTGGACTAGCGGGGCTAATGAGCAGTTCTTC.

This clonotype has only a few counts. This chain links TRBV3-1 with TRBJ2-1; D might be TRBD1 (6 bases). V dropped 4 bases and J dropped 8 bases, with 18 bases sitting between them. The CDR3 consists of 15 residues. Per the germline V gene, CDR1 is LGHDT and CDR2 is YNNKEL (reference sequence). This CDR3 reads CASSPRQVLGDEQFF. CDR3 coding DNA: TGTGCCAGCAGCCCCCGACAGGTATTAGGGGATGAGCAGTTCTTC.

The V gene is TRBV11-2, the J gene TRBJ2-5; 15 bases agree with TRBD2. Germline V lookup: CDR1 SGHAT, CDR2 FQNNGV. CDR3 length equals 15 residues. Trimming removed 5 bases from V and 4 bases from J; junction bases left unmatched: 2. The CDR3, as DNA: TGTGCCAGCAGCCCGGGACTAGCGGGGGGAGAGACCCAGTACTTC. It is translated as CASSPGLAGGETQYF.

The rearrangement uses TRBV7-2 and TRBJ1-3, with D uncertain. This CDR3 spans 16 amino acids. The ends were cut back, 4 bases at V and 0 bases at J, with 13 bases in the middle. Per germline, CDR1 SGHTA and CDR2 FQGNSA. CDR3 amino acids: CASSWAGSSSGNTIYF. CDR3 nucleotide sequence: TGTGCCAGCAGCTGGGCGGGGTCCAGCTCTGGAAACACCATATATTTT.

J is TRBJ1-5 and V is TRBV6-5; tentatively, D is TRBD1 (6 bases). Germline V gene data show CDR1 as MNHEY and CDR2 as SVGAGI. Trimming cost V 2 bases and J 4 bases, with 9 bases left between them. This CDR3 has 14 amino acids. In DNA, the CDR3 is TGTGCCAGCAGTTACCTAGGACAGAATCAGCCCCAGCATTTT. Translated: CASSYLGQNQPQHF.

This clonotype was observed a few times. This chain links TRBV29-1 with TRBJ2-7; 7 nucleotides match TRBD2. This CDR3 spans 13 amino acids. Germline-derived CDR1 and CDR2 are SQVTM and ANQGSEA. The V gene end was trimmed by 6 bases and the J gene end by 7 bases; junction bases not matched to a gene: 12. Here the CDR3 DNA reads TGCAGCGTCCGCCCCCCCAAAGCGGGGGAGCAGTACTTC. Protein sequence: CSVRPPKAGEQYF.

This clonotype was observed a handful of times. The gene calls are TRBV2 and TRBJ1-5; unclear D gene. The germline gives CDR1 SNHLY, CDR2 FYNNEI. The CDR3 contains 13 residues. V was pared by 3 bases and J by 11 bases, with 14 bases between. CDR3 protein: CASSDRPRSAQHF. The CDR3 DNA reads as TGTGCCAGCAGTGATAGGCCCCGATCAGCCCAGCATTTT. Together with reference TRBV2 and TRBJ1-5, the CDR3 gives the full variable domain: EPEVTQTPSHQVTQMGQEVILRCVPISNHLYFYWYRQILGQKVEFLVSFYNNEISEKSEIFDDQFSVERPDGSNFTLKIRSTKLEDSAMYFCASSDRPRSAQHFGDGTRLSIL.

This clonotype was recorded at least ten times. CDR3 residues: CASSYYTGQPQHF. DNA of the CDR3: TGTGCCAGCAGTTATTATACCGGGCAGCCCCAGCATTTT. The chain couples TRBV6-5 to TRBJ1-5; D ambiguous. The CDR3 has 13 amino acids. V lost 3 bases and J 7 bases, leaving 10 bases between the germline ends. Germline CDR1 MNHEY, CDR2 SVGAGI.